The 27 T cell receptor beta chains below come from one sample, sequenced in a study of Tregs in tolerant kidney transplant recipients. The assay was immunoSEQ multiplex PCR, and TCRdb's table has in-frame clones only and misses some. The table shows roughly 80,000 clones, with about 91% occurring only once. The specimen comprised Tregs from blood, sampled before the transplant. Source of these receptors: a human donor who received a combined kidney and bone marrow transplant.

The chain carries TRBV27 and TRBJ2-2; no clear D gene. The V gene's germline CDR1 is MNHEY and CDR2 SMNVEV (reference sequence). The CDR3 is 14 amino acids. The ends were cut back, 5 bases at V and 5 bases at J, with 12 bases in the middle. CDR3 amino acids: CASSRVGLTGELFF. The CDR3 DNA is TGTGCCAGCAGTCGGGTGGGTTTAACCGGGGAGCTGTTTTTT.

This chain uses TRBV7-8 with TRBJ1-4, with D unclear. There are 12 residues in the CDR3. Trimming took off 5 bases at V and 7 bases at J, with 8 bases between the two ends. Germline V lookup: CDR1 SGHVS, CDR2 FQNEAQ. The CDR3 loop is CASSQDREKLFF. The CDR3 DNA sequence: TGTGCCAGCAGCCAAGACCGTGAAAAACTGTTTTTT.

The chain uses TRBV5-6 and TRBJ2-7; TRBD2 matches 10 bases. Per germline, CDR1 SGHDT and CDR2 YYEEEE. The CDR3 is made up of 14 amino acids. The V gene end was trimmed by 4 bases and the J gene end by 2 bases; junction bases not matched to a gene: 3. The CDR3 sequence: CASSRTSGTYEQYF. In DNA form, the CDR3 reads TGTGCCAGCAGCCGGACTAGCGGAACCTACGAGCAGTACTTC.

This rearrangement joins TRBV7-9 to TRBJ2-6; D gene uncertain. The CDR3 sequence is 15 residues long. Germline V CDR1 and CDR2: SEHNR, FQNEAQ (reference sequence). The germline V and J ends were trimmed by 1 base and 0 bases, with 4 bases remaining between them. The CDR3 is CASSLEPSGANVLTF. The CDR3 region has the DNA TGTGCCAGCAGCTTAGAACCCTCTGGGGCCAACGTCCTGACTTTC. The complete variable domain, with remaining parts taken from reference TRBV7-9 and TRBJ2-6, reads DTGVSQNPRHKITKRGQNVTFRCDPISEHNRLYWYRQTLGQGPEFLTYFQNEAQLEKSRLLSDRFSAERPKGSFSTLEIQRTEQGDSAMYLCASSLEPSGANVLTFGAGSRLTVL.

V gene TRBV28 combines with J gene TRBJ1-5; D is perhaps TRBD1 (5 bases). V was cut by 10 bases and J by 2 bases, with 15 bases left in between. Germline V CDR1 and CDR2: MDHEN, SYDVKM. CDR3 size: 14 residues. The CDR3 bases are TGTGCCACGGAAAAGTCGGGGGGCAATCAGCCCCAGCATTTT. It translates to CATEKSGGNQPQHF.

The DNA for the CDR3 is TGTGCCAGCAGTACCCGACAGGGAAGACACTATGGCTACACCTTC. Translated, it gives CASSTRQGRHYGYTF. The chain uses TRBV27 and TRBJ1-2; TRBD1 aligns across 7 bases. The CDR3 spans 15 residues. V was pared by 5 bases and J by 3 bases, with 9 bases of the junction left unmatched. Germline V gene data show CDR1 as MNHEY and CDR2 as SMNVEV (reference sequence).

The V and J genes are TRBV5-1 and TRBJ2-1; TRBD2 agrees at 11 bases. Trimming removed 4 bases from V and 7 bases from J; junction bases left unmatched: 10. Germline loops: CDR1 SGHRS, CDR2 YFSETQ. The CDR3 runs to 16 residues. The CDR3 is CASSRIAGGPRNEQFF. DNA for the CDR3: TGCGCCAGCAGCAGAATAGCGGGAGGGCCGAGGAATGAGCAGTTCTTC.

The CDR3, as DNA: TGTGCCAGCACCCCGGGCCGGAGGGAAGATACGCAGTATTTT. Its translation is CASTPGRREDTQYF. This chain joins TRBV6-5 and TRBJ2-3; TRBD2 is a possible D gene (6 bases). The germline V gene encodes CDR1 MNHEY and CDR2 SVGAGI. Trimming stripped 7 bases from V and 5 bases from J, with 16 bases between. CDR3 size: 14 residues.

This clone was seen once. The chain couples TRBV29-1 to TRBJ2-3, with 12 bases aligning to TRBD2. Germline V gene data show CDR1 as SQVTM and CDR2 as ANQGSEA. CDR3 length: 16 amino acids. The V gene end was trimmed by 1 base and the J gene end by 5 bases; junction bases not matched to a gene: 7. The CDR3 is CSVEGASGRAKDTQYF. CDR3 DNA: TGCAGCGTTGAAGGCGCTAGCGGGAGGGCCAAAGATACGCAGTATTTT.

The chain is built from TRBV18 and TRBJ2-3, with D perhaps matching TRBD1 (5 bases). Germline CDR1 reads KGHSH; CDR2 reads LQKENI. CDR3 length: 13 residues. The V gene lost 8 bases and the J gene lost 4 bases, with 13 bases spanning the gap. CDR3: CASHLGAADTQYF. The CDR3 nucleotides read TGTGCCAGCCACTTAGGGGCCGCAGATACGCAGTATTTT.

The chain has TRBV5-1 and TRBJ1-3; TRBD1 agrees at 7 bases. This CDR3 contains 15 residues. With 3 bases clipped from V and 2 bases from J, the junction kept 5 bases outside the gene matches. The germline CDR1 and CDR2 sequences are SGHRS and YFSETQ. CDR3 in amino acids: CASSSTGTAGNTIYF. The CDR3 DNA reads as TGCGCCAGCAGCTCGACTGGGACAGCTGGAAACACCATATATTTT.

V gene TRBV6-5 combines with J gene TRBJ1-5, with a possible D match to TRBD1 (5 bases). The CDR3 runs 14 residues. V was pared by 7 bases and J by 3 bases, with 13 bases between. The V gene's germline CDR1 is MNHEY and CDR2 SVGAGI. CDR3 DNA sequence: TGTGCCAGCAAGAAGGGGTTATCCAATCAGCCCCAGCATTTT. The encoded protein is CASKKGLSNQPQHF.

The rearrangement uses TRBV5-6 and TRBJ2-5; TRBD1 matches at 7 bases. The junction had 5 bases not matched to a gene; V was cut back by 3 bases and J by 0 bases. Germline CDR1 SGHDT, CDR2 YYEEEE. This CDR3 has 15 amino acids. The CDR3 DNA reads as TGTGCCAGCAGCTACTGGGGACAGCACCAAGAGACCCAGTACTTC. Encoded protein: CASSYWGQHQETQYF.

V usage is TRBV5-1 and J usage is TRBJ2-5; TRBD2 agrees at 10 bases. J was trimmed by 9 bases and V by 0 bases; bases with no gene match: 11. The CDR3 has 16 amino acids. Per the germline V gene, CDR1 is SGHRS and CDR2 is YFSETQ. The CDR3 reads CASSLASGSLNGAQYF. The CDR3 region has the DNA TGCGCCAGCAGCTTGGCTAGCGGGAGCCTCAATGGGGCCCAGTACTTC.

The chain has TRBV5-4 and TRBJ2-5, with D possibly being TRBD1 (5 bases). Germline V CDR1 and CDR2: SGHNT, YYREEE (reference sequence). This CDR3 is 14 amino acids long. The V and J ends lost 3 bases and 5 bases respectively, with 14 bases between them. For the CDR3, the DNA is TGTGCCAGCAGCTCGCCTAGGGGCACGGAGACCCAGTACTTC. Residues: CASSSPRGTETQYF. The variable domain in full, completed from reference TRBV5-4 and TRBJ2-5, reads ETGVTQSPTHLIKTRGQQVTLRCSSQSGHNTVSWYQQALGQGPQFIFQYYREEENGRGNFPPRFSGLQFPNYSSELNVNALELDDSALYLCASSSPRGTETQYFGPGTRLLVL.

The chain is built from TRBV28 and TRBJ2-2; D may match TRBD1 or TRBD2 (6 bases each). This CDR3 comprises 16 residues. V lost 4 bases to trimming and J lost 4 bases, with 16 bases between them. CDR1 MDHEN and CDR2 SYDVKM come from the germline V gene. CDR3 sequence: CASSSFGGAGTGELFF. The CDR3 DNA reads TGTGCCAGCAGTTCCTTCGGGGGCGCGGGCACCGGGGAGCTGTTTTTT.

This clone was detected only once. V usage is TRBV7-9 and J usage is TRBJ2-7, with a possible D match to TRBD1 (5 bases). Germline CDR1 reads SEHNR; CDR2 reads FQNEAQ (reference sequence). The CDR3 has 12 amino acids. V was trimmed by 2 bases and J by 7 bases, leaving 9 bases between them. The DNA for the CDR3 is TGTGCCAGCAGCTTACAAGGGGAAGAGCAGTACTTC. Translation gives CASSLQGEEQYF.

This rearrangement joins TRBV7-6 to TRBJ2-7, with D hard to call. V lost 1 base and J lost 9, with 13 bases in between. The CDR3 sequence is 13 residues long. The V gene's germline CDR1 is SGHVS and CDR2 FNYEAQ. CDR3 region: CASSLGPLGGQYF. CDR3 sequence (DNA): TGTGCCAGCAGCTTAGGTCCCCTGGGTGGGCAGTACTTC.

The chain joins TRBV28 to TRBJ2-1, with 7 bases lining up with TRBD2. V shed 6 bases, J shed 8 bases, and the junction held 7 bases outside the gene matches. The CDR3 has 13 residues. Germline CDR1 is MDHEN and CDR2 is SYDVKM. The CDR3 nucleotides read TGTGCCAGCAGGGGGACTGGGAGGGATGAGCAGTTCTTC. It codes for CASRGTGRDEQFF.

The CDR3 is CASSPRGTSDFNEQFF. CDR3 DNA sequence: TGTGCCAGCAGTCCCAGGGGGACTAGCGATTTCAATGAGCAGTTCTTC. This sequence joins TRBV27 and TRBJ2-1; 10 positions match TRBD2. This CDR3 is 16 amino acids long. Germline assignment: CDR1 MNHEY and CDR2 SMNVEV (reference sequence). After removal of 5 bases from V and 6 bases from J, the junction contained 10 bases not matched to a gene.

The V and J genes are TRBV29-1 and TRBJ1-1; no definite D call. The CDR3 totals 13 residues. Trimming stripped 7 bases from V and 4 bases from J, with 16 bases between. The germline V gene encodes CDR1 SQVTM and CDR2 ANQGSEA. The DNA for the CDR3 is TGCAGCGCCCGATGGGAGGGATCCACTGAAGCTTTCTTT. Protein sequence: CSARWEGSTEAFF.

This clone is a singleton in its sample. The chain has TRBV20-1 and TRBJ1-5, with D uncertain. Germline V gives CDR1 DFQATT, CDR2 SNEGSKA (reference sequence). Trimming cost V 1 base and J 11 bases, with 6 bases left between them. The CDR3 is 10 amino acids. DNA for the CDR3: TGCAGTGCTAGAGGTGCAGCCCAGCATTTT. Translated, it gives CSARGAAQHF.

The V and J genes are TRBV6-1 and TRBJ1-4; D not certain. Per the germline V gene, CDR1 is MNHNS and CDR2 is SASEGT. The CDR3 contains 14 residues. V shed 7 bases and J shed 0 bases, with 9 bases lying between them. CDR3 nucleotide sequence: TGTGCCAGCACTAACTCCGCAACTAATGAAAAACTGTTTTTT. As protein: CASTNSATNEKLFF.

The chain has TRBV28 and TRBJ2-2; the D call may be TRBD1 or TRBD2 (5 bases each). The germline CDR1 and CDR2 sequences are MDHEN and SYDVKM. The CDR3 extends over 17 amino acids. Trimming removed 2 bases at V and 5 bases at J, with 18 bases between. The DNA for the CDR3 is TGTGCCAGCAGTTTACTCCCGGGGCGATCGGGGACCGGGGAGCTGTTTTTT. It encodes CASSLLPGRSGTGELFF.

The genes are TRBV11-1 and TRBJ2-7, with unresolved D. The V gene's germline CDR1 is SGHAT and CDR2 FQDESV (reference sequence). The CDR3 runs 11 residues. Trimming shortened V by 1 base and J by 5 bases, and 3 bases separated the two germline ends. The CDR3 spells CASSLDHEQYF. In nucleotides, the CDR3 is TGTGCCAGCAGCTTAGACCACGAGCAGTACTTC.

The V call is TRBV28, the J call TRBJ1-2, with D hard to call. Germline loops: CDR1 MDHEN, CDR2 SYDVKM. The CDR3 length is 14 residues. Trimming took off 6 bases at V and 2 bases at J, with 13 bases between the two ends. CDR3 sequence reads: CASSPPTVNYGYTF. CDR3 DNA sequence: TGTGCCAGCAGCCCGCCGACGGTAAACTATGGCTACACCTTC.

This chain joins TRBV5-1 and TRBJ1-2; 8 bases fit TRBD1. The CDR3 extends over 16 amino acids. The V segment lost 3 bases and the J segment 7 bases; nucleotides outside the gene matches: 14. Germline values: CDR1 SGHRS, CDR2 YFSETQ. CDR3: CASSSTAGTGLGGYTF. The CDR3 coding sequence is TGCGCCAGCAGCTCGACCGCCGGGACAGGTCTAGGTGGCTACACCTTC.